This T cell receptor beta chain was obtained from a study of blood T cell repertoires in COVID-19 (dated by TCRdb to 2018 to 2020). At the level of the whole study: Collaborator samples came from the United States, Italy and Spain and covered acute and convalescent phases of COVID-19. The repertoires were made available in a free public database intended to serve as a resource for research on the immune response to SARS-CoV-2. Sample metadata almost always included a de-identified subject ID, COVID-19 status, age in years and sex. Where available, HLA class I and class II types were taken from metadata supplied by the sample provider and were not determined by assay-based typing. The dataset comprised deeply sampled blood TCRbeta repertoires from subjects exposed to, actively infected with, or recovered from COVID-19. The material from the prospective study consisted of cDNA or gDNA derived from T cells, B-cell-depleted T cells, or PBMCs. Samples were obtained from the ongoing ImmuneRACE study (first 160 participants) and from over 1,000 subjects provided by 6 global collaborators.

The immunoSEQ Assay, a bias-controlled multiplex PCR, was used to amplify TCRbeta CDR3 regions from genomic DNA. Concerning the study's data processing: The number of nucleated cells in each sample was estimated by amplification of reference gene primers within the assay. Sequence reads were collapsed and filtered to measure the absolute abundance of every unique TCRbeta CDR3 rearrangement. For each sample, productive Simpson clonality was calculated by taking the square root of Simpson's diversity index across productive rearrangements. Not all clones reach the TCRdb copy of this immuneACCESS table, which keeps in-frame sequences only. Checked studies attribute under half of the gap to unresolved V genes and leave the rest unexplained. Clone size and the V and J calls come from that table; the DNA yielded D and trimming. Counted in this sample were 100,000 to 150,000 clones; around 85% of them appeared once. Around 3.2% of the sample is taken by the ten largest.

Comment on this clone: Its antigen is currently not known. Per-base qualities were not stored, and no clone one base away is much larger.

Overall results and qualifications from the work: The amount of clinical and demographic metadata varied by source and participant and was provided uncurated.

At one collaborating source in Seattle, patients were enrolled during active infection and were followed longitudinally through the course of disease. Collaborating institutions collected whole blood in K2EDTA tubes following their own protocols. Collaborator samples were shipped for TCRbeta analysis as frozen whole blood, isolated PBMCs, or DNA extracted from either sample type. Inclusive of the bounding cysteine and phenylalanine, the CDR3 is 14 residues long. Of the read, only the CDR3 DNA is kept; its 42 bases are in frame from base 1. Trimming costs V 0 bases and J 7 bases, and their ends lie 10 bases apart. The germline V gene sets CDR1 to SGHRS and CDR2 to YFSETQ.

The TCR comes from a woman of 80 years or more with COVID-19, enrolled during active disease. The rearranged chain carries TRBV5-1 and TRBJ2-2; perhaps TRBD1 is the D gene, with 6 bases matching. Sequenced: peripheral blood. The CDR3 loop reads CASSLVQGNGELFF. The nucleotide sequence reads as follows: TGCGCCAGCAGCTTGGTACAGGGCAACGGGGAGCTGTTTTTT.